These T cell receptor beta chains were read from a single sample in a study of graft-versus-host responses after intestinal transplantation. TCRdb's copy holds only in-frame clones and misses some; the assay was immunoSEQ multiplex PCR. The data show some 110,000 clones, with over 85% seen just once and 0.23% held by the top ten. These receptors have no known antigen. Sequencing used unstimulated CD4+ T cells sorted from spleen or lymph node cells, obtained before transplant. The source of these receptors is a human donor who was the organ donor for an intestinal transplant. CDR3s include the opening cysteine and the closing phenylalanine or tryptophan.

j_call v_call cdr3_aa
TRBJ2-3 TRBV5-1 CASSVGQSTDTQYF
TRBJ1-5 TRBV7-2 CASSLGSWGQPQHF
TRBJ1-4 TRBV2 CASSERELNEKLFF
TRBJ2-1 TRBV2 CASGLENEQFF
TRBJ2-5 TRBV6-6 CASSYGGLQETQYF
TRBJ1-1 TRBV6-1 CASRQGVLTTEAFF
TRBJ2-1 TRBV9 CASSQEASGSRGEQFF
TRBJ2-5 TRBV5-4 CASSFGGLLETQYF
TRBJ1-1 TRBV28 CASSLGGVETEAFF
TRBJ2-1 TRBV6-4 CASSTGSGYNEQFF
TRBJ2-5 TRBV10-3 CAISGTSGETQYF
TRBJ1-1 TRBV15 CATSRVQFINEAFF
TRBJ2-1 TRBV7-2 CASSLGLVYNEQFF
TRBJ2-7 TRBV6-4 CASRAEGGEQYF
TRBJ1-3 TRBV10-3 CAISESRKTGFENTIYF
TRBJ2-1 TRBV19 CASSTKIRVLAGGVNEQFF
TRBJ2-7 TRBV15 CATSGILEAEQYF
TRBJ1-3 TRBV7-9 CASSPEVPGNTIYF
TRBJ2-1 TRBV9 CASSVGGGGHNEQFF
TRBJ1-6 TRBV7-9 CASSLGVGIGYNSPLHF
TRBJ1-1 TRBV27 CASSSPGGGNTEAFF
TRBJ2-2 TRBV6-5 CASRSKRGNTGELFF
TRBJ1-1 TRBV28 CASSSAAAGLNTEAFF
TRBJ1-2 TRBV28 CASSQAGNYGYTF
TRBJ1-4 TRBV28 CASSLIPQVATNEKLFF
TRBJ2-2 TRBV9 CASSVTSGSWGGELFF
TRBJ2-1 TRBV2 CASRPTVLEQFF
TRBJ2-4 TRBV27 CASSLSRLASGKNIQYF
TRBJ2-3 TRBV19 CASSPPGNTQYF
TRBJ2-7 TRBV30 CAWSVGGGSYEQYF
TRBJ2-5 TRBV7-2 CASSLSPSGGAETQYF
TRBJ1-1 TRBV30 CAWSVAPGQVKAFF
TRBJ1-2 TRBV19 CASSRPLLGVRDYGYTF
TRBJ1-2 TRBV19 CASSIKDSGYTF
TRBJ1-1 TRBV6-6 CASSLGFLNTEAFF
TRBJ2-5 TRBV5-4 CASSLAGGQETQYF
TRBJ2-7 TRBV5-4 CASSFGGESYEQYF
TRBJ2-2 TRBV2 CASTTTSGANTGELFF
TRBJ1-1 TRBV9 CASSVEWGTEAFF
TRBJ2-1 TRBV7-2 CASSFSDRGLDEQFF
TRBJ2-6 TRBV5-4 CASTHGDSGANVLTF
TRBJ2-1 TRBV19 CASSIDLERGSYNEQFF
TRBJ2-5 TRBV7-6 CASSLAGSWGYQETQYF
TRBJ2-5 TRBV19 CASSTEPKTYVRGQYF
TRBJ2-3 TRBV5-1 CASSLVAGGPGDTQYF